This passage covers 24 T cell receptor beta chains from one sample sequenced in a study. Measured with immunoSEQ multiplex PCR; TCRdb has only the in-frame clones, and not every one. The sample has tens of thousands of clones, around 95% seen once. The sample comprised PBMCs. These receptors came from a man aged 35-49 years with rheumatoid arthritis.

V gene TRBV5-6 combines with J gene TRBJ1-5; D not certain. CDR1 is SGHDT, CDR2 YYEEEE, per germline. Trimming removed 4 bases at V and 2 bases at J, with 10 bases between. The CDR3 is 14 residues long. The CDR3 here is CASSLRAGNQPQHF. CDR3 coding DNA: TGTGCCAGCAGCCTGAGGGCCGGCAATCAGCCCCAGCATTTT.

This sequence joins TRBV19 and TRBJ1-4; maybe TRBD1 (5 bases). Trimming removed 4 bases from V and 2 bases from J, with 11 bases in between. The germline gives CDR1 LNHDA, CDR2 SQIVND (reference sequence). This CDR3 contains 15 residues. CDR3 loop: CASSRGIGTNEKLFF. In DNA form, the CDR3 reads TGTGCCAGTAGTAGGGGCATCGGTACTAATGAAAAACTGTTTTTT.

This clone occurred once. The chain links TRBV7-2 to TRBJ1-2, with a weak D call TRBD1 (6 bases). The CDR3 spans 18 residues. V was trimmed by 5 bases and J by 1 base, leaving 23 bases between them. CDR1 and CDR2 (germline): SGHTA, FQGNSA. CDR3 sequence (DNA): TGTGCCAGCAGCCCACGTCCACCGGGGGGGGCTTTTAACTATGGCTACACCTTC. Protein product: CASSPRPPGGAFNYGYTF.

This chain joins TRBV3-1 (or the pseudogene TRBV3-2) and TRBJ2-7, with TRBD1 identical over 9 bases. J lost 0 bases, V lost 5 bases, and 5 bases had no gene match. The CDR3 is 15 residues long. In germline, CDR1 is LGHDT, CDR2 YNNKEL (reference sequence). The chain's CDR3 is CASSYPGQGSYEQYF. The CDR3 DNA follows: TGTGCCAGCAGCTACCCGGGACAGGGCTCCTACGAGCAGTACTTC.

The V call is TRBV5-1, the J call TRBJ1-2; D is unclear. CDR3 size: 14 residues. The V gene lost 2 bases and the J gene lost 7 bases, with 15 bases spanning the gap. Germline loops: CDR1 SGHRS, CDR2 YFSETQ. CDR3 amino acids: CASSFWTSDSGYTF. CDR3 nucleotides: TGCGCCAGCAGCTTCTGGACTTCCGACTCTGGCTACACCTTC.

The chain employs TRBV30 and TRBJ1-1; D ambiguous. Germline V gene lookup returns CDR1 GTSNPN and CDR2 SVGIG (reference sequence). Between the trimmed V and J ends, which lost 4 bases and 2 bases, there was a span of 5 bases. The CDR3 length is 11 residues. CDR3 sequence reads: CAWNFNTEAFF. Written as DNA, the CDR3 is TGTGCCTGGAACTTTAACACTGAAGCTTTCTTT.

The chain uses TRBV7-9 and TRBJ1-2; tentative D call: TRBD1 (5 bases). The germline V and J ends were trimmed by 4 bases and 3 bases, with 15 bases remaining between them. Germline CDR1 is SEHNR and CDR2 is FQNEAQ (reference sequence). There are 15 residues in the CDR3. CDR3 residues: CASSYQGVSDYGYTF. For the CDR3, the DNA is TGTGCCAGCAGCTATCAGGGTGTCTCGGACTATGGCTACACCTTC.

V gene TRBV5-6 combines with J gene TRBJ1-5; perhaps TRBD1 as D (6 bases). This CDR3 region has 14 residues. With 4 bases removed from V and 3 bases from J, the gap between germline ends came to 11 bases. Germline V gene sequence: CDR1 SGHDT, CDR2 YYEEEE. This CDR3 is CASSLGQNNQPQHF. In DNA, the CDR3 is TGTGCCAGCAGCCTCGGACAGAACAATCAGCCCCAGCATTTT.

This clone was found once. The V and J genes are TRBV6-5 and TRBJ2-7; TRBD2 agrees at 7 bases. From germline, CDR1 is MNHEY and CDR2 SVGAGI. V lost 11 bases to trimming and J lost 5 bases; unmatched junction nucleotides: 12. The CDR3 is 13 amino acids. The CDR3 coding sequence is TGTGCCGAATGTCCCCGGGGAGGGAACGAGCAGTACTTC. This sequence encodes CAECPRGGNEQYF.

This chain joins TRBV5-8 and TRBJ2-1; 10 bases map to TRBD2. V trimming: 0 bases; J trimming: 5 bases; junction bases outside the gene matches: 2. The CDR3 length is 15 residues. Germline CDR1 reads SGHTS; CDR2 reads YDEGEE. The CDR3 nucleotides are TGTGCCAGCAGCTTGGAACTAGCGGGGAACAATGAGCAGTTCTTC. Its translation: CASSLELAGNNEQFF. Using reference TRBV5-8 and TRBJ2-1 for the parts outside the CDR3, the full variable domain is EAGVTQSPTHLIKTRGQQATLRCSPISGHTSVYWYQQALGLGLQFLLWYDEGEERNRGNFPPRFSGRQFPNYSSELNVNALELEDSALYLCASSLELAGNNEQFFGPGTRLTVL.

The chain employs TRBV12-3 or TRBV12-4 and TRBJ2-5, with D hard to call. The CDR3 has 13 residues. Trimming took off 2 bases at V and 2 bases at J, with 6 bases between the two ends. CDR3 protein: CASSLPRQETQYF. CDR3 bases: TGTGCCAGCAGTTTACCCAGGCAAGAGACCCAGTACTTC.

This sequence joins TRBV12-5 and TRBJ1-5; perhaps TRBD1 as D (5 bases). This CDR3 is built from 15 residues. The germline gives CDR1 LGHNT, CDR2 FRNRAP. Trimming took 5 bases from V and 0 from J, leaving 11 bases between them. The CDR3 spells CASGRGEYSNQPQHF. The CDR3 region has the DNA TGTGCTAGTGGTCGAGGGGAGTATAGCAATCAGCCCCAGCATTTT.

The CDR3 DNA reads as TGTGCCAGCAGCTTGGGGACTAGCGGGAGCACCGGGGAGCTGTTTTTT. This codes for CASSLGTSGSTGELFF. The chain carries TRBV5-4 and TRBJ2-2; 13 bases line up with TRBD2. Germline assignment: CDR1 SGHNT and CDR2 YYREEE (reference sequence). CDR3 length equals 16 residues. V was clipped by 0 bases and J by 4 bases; unmatched bases: 0.

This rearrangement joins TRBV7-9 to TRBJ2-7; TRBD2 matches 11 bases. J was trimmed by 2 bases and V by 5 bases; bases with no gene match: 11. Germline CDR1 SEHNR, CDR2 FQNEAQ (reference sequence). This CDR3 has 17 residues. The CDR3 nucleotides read TGTGCCAGCAGCCCAATGGGACTAGCGGATTGGGCCTACGAGCAGTACTTC. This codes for CASSPMGLADWAYEQYF. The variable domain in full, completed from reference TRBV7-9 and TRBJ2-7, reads DTGVSQNPRHKITKRGQNVTFRCDPISEHNRLYWYRQTLGQGPEFLTYFQNEAQLEKSRLLSDRFSAERPKGSFSTLEIQRTEQGDSAMYLCASSPMGLADWAYEQYFGPGTRLTVT.

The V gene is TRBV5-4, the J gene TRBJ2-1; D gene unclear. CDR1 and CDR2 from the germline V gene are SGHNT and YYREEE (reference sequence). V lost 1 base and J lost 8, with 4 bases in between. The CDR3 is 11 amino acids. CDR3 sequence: CASSLFYEQFF. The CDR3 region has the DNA TGTGCCAGCAGCTTGTTCTATGAGCAGTTCTTC.

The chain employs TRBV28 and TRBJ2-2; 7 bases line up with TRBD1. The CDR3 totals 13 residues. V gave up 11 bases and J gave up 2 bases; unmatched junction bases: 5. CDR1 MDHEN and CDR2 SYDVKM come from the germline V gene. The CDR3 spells CAGRTGNTGELFF. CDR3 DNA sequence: TGTGCCGGACGGACAGGCAACACCGGGGAGCTGTTTTTT.

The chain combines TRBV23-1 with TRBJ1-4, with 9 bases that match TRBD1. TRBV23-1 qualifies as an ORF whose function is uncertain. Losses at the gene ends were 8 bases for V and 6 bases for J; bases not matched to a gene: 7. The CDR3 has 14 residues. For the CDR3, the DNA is TGCGCCAGCTGCCGGACAGGGGAGTATGAAAAACTGTTTTTT. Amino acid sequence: CASCRTGEYEKLFF.

The CDR3: CASASGYSYEQYF. In nucleotides, the CDR3 is TGCGCCAGCGCTAGCGGATACTCCTACGAGCAGTACTTC. The chain joins TRBV5-1 to TRBJ2-7, with 7 bases fitting TRBD2. This CDR3 has 13 amino acids. With 7 bases clipped from V and 0 bases from J, the junction kept 4 bases outside the gene matches. The germline V gene encodes CDR1 SGHRS and CDR2 YFSETQ.

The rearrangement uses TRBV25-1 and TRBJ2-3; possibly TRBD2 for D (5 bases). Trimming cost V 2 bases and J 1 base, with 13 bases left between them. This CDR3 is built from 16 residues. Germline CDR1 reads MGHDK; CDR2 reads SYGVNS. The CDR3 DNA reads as TGTGCCAGCAGTGAACTACTAGTCTCTGGCACAGATACGCAGTATTTT. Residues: CASSELLVSGTDTQYF.

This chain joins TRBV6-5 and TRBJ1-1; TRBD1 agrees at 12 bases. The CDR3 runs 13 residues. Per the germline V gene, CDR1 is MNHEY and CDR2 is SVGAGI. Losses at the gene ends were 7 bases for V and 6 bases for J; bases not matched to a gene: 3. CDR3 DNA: TGTGCCAGCAAGGGACAGGGGGCCGCTGAAGCTTTCTTT. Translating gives CASKGQGAAEAFF.

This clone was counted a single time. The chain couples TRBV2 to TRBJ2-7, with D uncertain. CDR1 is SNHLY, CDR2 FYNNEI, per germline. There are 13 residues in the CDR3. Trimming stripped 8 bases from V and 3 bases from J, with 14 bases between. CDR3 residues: CASGPGQFYEQYF. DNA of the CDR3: TGTGCCAGCGGGCCGGGTCAATTCTACGAGCAGTACTTC.

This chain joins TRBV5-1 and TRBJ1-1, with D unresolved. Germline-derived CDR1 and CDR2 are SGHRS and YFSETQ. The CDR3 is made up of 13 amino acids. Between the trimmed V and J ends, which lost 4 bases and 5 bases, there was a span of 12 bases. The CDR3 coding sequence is TGCGCCAGCAGCGAAGGACCGGTTACTGAAGCTTTCTTT. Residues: CASSEGPVTEAFF. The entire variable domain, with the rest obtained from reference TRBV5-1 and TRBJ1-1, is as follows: KAGVTQTPRYLIKTRGQQVTLSCSPISGHRSVSWYQQTPGQGLQFLFEYFSETQRNKGNFPGRFSGRQFSNSRSEMNVSTLELGDSALYLCASSEGPVTEAFFGQGTRLTVV.

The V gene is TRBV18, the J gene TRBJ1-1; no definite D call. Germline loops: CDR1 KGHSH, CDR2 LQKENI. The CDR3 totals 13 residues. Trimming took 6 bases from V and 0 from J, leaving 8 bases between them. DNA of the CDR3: TGTGCCAGCTCCGGCAGCATGAACACTGAAGCTTTCTTT. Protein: CASSGSMNTEAFF.

The CDR3 protein is CASSTPRQGTSPLHF. The DNA for the CDR3 is TGTGCCAGTAGTACCCCACGACAGGGGACTTCACCCCTCCACTTT. The chain recombines TRBV19 with TRBJ1-6; 8 nucleotides agree with TRBD1. The CDR3 length is 15 residues. The V and J ends lost 4 bases and 9 bases, in that order; junction bases with no gene match: 8. Germline V lookup: CDR1 LNHDA, CDR2 SQIVND (reference sequence).